The 8 T cell receptor beta chains in this list originate from one sample, sequenced in a study of blood T cell repertoires in COVID-19. Here immunoSEQ multiplex PCR was the method, and the copy in TCRdb shows in-frame clones only, minus some. The data contain 250,000 or so clones, 70% to 85% of them seen just once; the ten biggest clones take up more than 7%. Sequenced input: peripheral blood. These receptor sequences come from a man older than 75 with acute or convalescent COVID-19.

This clone was detected a few times. CDR3 region: CASSSYYSNQPQHF. The CDR3 region has the DNA TGCGCCAGCAGCTCGTACTATAGCAATCAGCCCCAGCATTTT. The V call is TRBV10-2, the J call TRBJ1-5, with unresolved D. Trimming pared 6 bases from V and 0 bases from J, leaving 9 bases between. The CDR3 has 14 amino acids. Germline lookup yields CDR1 WSHSY and CDR2 SAAADI.

This chain joins TRBV28 and TRBJ1-5; the match to TRBD1 covers 9 bases. The germline CDR1 and CDR2 sequences are MDHEN and SYDVKM. This CDR3 region has 17 residues. V dropped 7 bases and J dropped 5; count of bases not matched to a gene: 15. CDR3 sequence: CASNTRVDRGWDQPQHF. Here the CDR3 DNA reads TGTGCCAGCAATACCCGGGTGGACAGGGGTTGGGATCAGCCCCAGCATTTT.

This chain joins TRBV7-8 and TRBJ1-5; D not certain. V lost 1 base and J 4 bases, leaving 8 bases between the germline ends. Germline CDR1 and CDR2: SGHVS and FQNEAQ. This CDR3 comprises 14 residues. For the CDR3, the DNA is TGTGCCAGCAGCTTAGTTAGATTTAATCAGCCCCAGCATTTT. It codes for CASSLVRFNQPQHF. The full variable domain, its missing parts supplied by reference TRBV7-8 and TRBJ1-5, is GAGVSQSPRYKVAKRGQDVALRCDPISGHVSLFWYQQALGQGPEFLTYFQNEAQLDKSGLPSDRFFAERPEGSVSTLKIQRTQQEDSAVYLCASSLVRFNQPQHFGDGTRLSIL.

The chain joins TRBV18 to TRBJ2-3; D might be TRBD2 (7 bases). The CDR3 extends over 17 amino acids. CDR1 is KGHSH and CDR2 is LQKENI in the germline V gene. Trimming took 2 bases from V and 0 from J, leaving 15 bases between them. The CDR3 is CASSPTRGAGSTDTQYF. Here the CDR3 DNA reads TGTGCCAGCTCACCAACCCGGGGGGCCGGGAGCACAGATACGCAGTATTTT.

The chain links TRBV3-1 (or the pseudogene TRBV3-2) to TRBJ1-2; TRBD1 is a possible D gene (5 bases). Looked up from germline, CDR1 is LGHDT and CDR2 is YNNKEL (reference sequence). The CDR3 has 15 residues. V was pared by 5 bases and J by 0 bases, with 13 bases between. The CDR3 spells CASSSQVGANYGYTF. The CDR3 DNA reads TGTGCCAGCAGCAGCCAAGTAGGGGCTAACTATGGCTACACCTTC.

The J gene is TRBJ1-6, the V gene TRBV30; D remains unclear. The germline V gene has CDR1 GTSNPN and CDR2 SVGIG (reference sequence). The CDR3 sequence is 12 residues long. Trimming left V 3 bases short and J 12 bases short, with 12 bases between. The CDR3 reads CAWRTVPGPLHF. The CDR3, as DNA: TGTGCCTGGAGGACGGTCCCGGGACCCCTCCACTTT.

The chain couples TRBV30 to TRBJ2-7; weak D call: TRBD1 (5 bases). V was cut by 0 bases and J by 2 bases, with 11 bases left in between. The length of the CDR3 is 14 residues. Germline V gene data show CDR1 as GTSNPN and CDR2 as SVGIG (reference sequence). CDR3 DNA sequence: TGTGCCTGGAGTGTAGCAGGGCCGCCCTACGAGCAGTACTTC. Protein: CAWSVAGPPYEQYF.

The V gene is TRBV28, the J gene TRBJ2-3; 10 nucleotides align to TRBD1. The CDR3 spans 14 residues. V was pared by 5 bases and J by 8 bases, with 7 bases of the junction left unmatched. CDR1 is MDHEN and CDR2 is SYDVKM in the germline V gene. CDR3 loop: CASSTGTGAGTQYF. The DNA for the CDR3 is TGTGCCAGCAGTACCGGGACAGGGGCCGGTACGCAGTATTTT.